This TCR beta chain was recorded in a study of blood T cell repertoires in COVID-19 (dated by TCRdb to about 2020). Concerning the study at large: The collaborator samples originated in the United States, Italy and Spain and spanned the acute and convalescent phases of COVID-19. The prospective study material was composed of cDNA or gDNA derived from T cells, B-cell-depleted T cells, or PBMCs. Subjects who had been exposed to COVID-19, were actively infected with it, or had recovered from it provided the deeply sampled blood TCRbeta repertoires that made up the dataset. The repertoires were released in a freely available public database intended as a resource for research on the immune response to SARS-CoV-2. Samples were obtained from the ongoing ImmuneRACE study (first 160 participants) and from some 1,200 subjects provided by 6 global collaborators. A de-identified subject ID, COVID-19 status, age in years and sex were almost always included in the sample metadata. Where HLA class I and class II types were available, the types were taken from metadata supplied by the sample provider, not from assay-based typing.

As concerns this clone: Its target antigen remains unknown. Base qualities are not recorded, but no much larger clone differs from it by a single base.

What the study reported, not specific to this receptor: How much clinical and demographic metadata was included differed by source and by participant, and the metadata was provided uncurated.

Collaborating institutions collected whole blood in K2EDTA tubes following their own protocols. For TCRbeta analysis, collaborator samples were shipped as frozen whole blood, as isolated PBMCs, or as DNA extracted from either sample type. V drops 0 bases and J drops 1 base, leaving 7 bases in between. CDR1 and CDR2 are read off the germline V gene as SGHRS and YFSETQ. The CDR3 contains 14 residues, cysteine and phenylalanine counted. Of the read, only the CDR3 DNA is kept; its 42 bases are in frame from base 1. The immunoSEQ Assay, a bias-controlled multiplex PCR, was used to amplify TCRbeta CDR3 regions from genomic DNA. Per the original workflow: Within the assay, amplification of reference gene primers was used to estimate how many nucleated cells each sample contained. To quantify the absolute abundance of each unique TCRbeta CDR3 rearrangement, sequence reads were collapsed and filtered. For each sample, productive Simpson clonality was calculated by taking the square root of Simpson's diversity index across productive rearrangements. Held by TCRdb, this immuneACCESS table contains in-frame sequences only and omits some clones. Under half of the omission traces to an unresolved V gene where checked; the cause of the rest is unknown. V, J and clone size derive from that table, while D and trimming were established from the DNA sequence. The sample contains under 60,000 clones, roughly 88% of them found a single time. Roughly an eighth of the sample rests with the top ten.

Recombination connected TRBV5-1 to TRBJ1-1, with the D gene uncertain. The sequencing sample was made of peripheral blood. This TCR derives from a human donor with active COVID-19. The donor label of this sample is uncertain. The CDR3 here reads CASSLAAGNTEAFF. Read as DNA, the sequence is TGCGCCAGCAGCTTGGCGGCGGGGAACACTGAAGCTTTCTTT.